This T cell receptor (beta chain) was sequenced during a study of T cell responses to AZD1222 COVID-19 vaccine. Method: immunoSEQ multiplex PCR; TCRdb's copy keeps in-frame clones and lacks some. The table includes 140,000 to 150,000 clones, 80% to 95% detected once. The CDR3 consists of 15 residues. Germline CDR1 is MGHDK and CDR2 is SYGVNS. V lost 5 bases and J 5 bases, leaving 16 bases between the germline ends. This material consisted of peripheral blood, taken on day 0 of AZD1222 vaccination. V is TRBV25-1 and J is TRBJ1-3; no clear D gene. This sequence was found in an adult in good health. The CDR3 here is CASSHRGPGRNTIYF. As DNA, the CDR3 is TGTGCCAGCAGTCATCGGGGTCCAGGCCGAAACACCATATATTTT.